A single T cell receptor beta chain is shown here with its context. This specimen belongs to a study of shared clonotypes between healthy human individuals. Each cell subset's genomic DNA was divided evenly among several immunoSEQ plates. Original data processing: Filtering of immunoSEQ junctional sequences could not match full-length read filtering. The data were produced by immunoSEQ multiplex PCR, yet TCRdb's version contains in-frame clones alone and is incomplete. V, J and clone size derive from that table, while D and trimming were established from the DNA sequence. The sample contains roughly 510,000 clones, roughly 85% of which appear only once. J lost 3 bases, V lost 5 bases, and 9 bases had no gene match. The CDR3 is 15 amino acids. The germline V gene encodes CDR1 SGHTA and CDR2 FQGNSA.

Sequencing was done on a sample of PBMCs. The chain carries TRBV7-2 and TRBJ2-7; 8 bases line up with TRBD2. This TCR was recovered from a woman in her thirties or forties in good health. Some clones in this sample may be carry-over from other donors' samples. The CDR3 nucleotides are TGTGCCAGCAGCATCCGGGAGGGCCTTATCTACGAGCAGTACTTC. It translates to CASSIREGLIYEQYF.